These 20 T cell receptor beta chains were all obtained from the same sample, sequenced in a study of blood T cell repertoires in COVID-19. The data were produced by immunoSEQ multiplex PCR, yet TCRdb's version contains in-frame clones alone and is incomplete. The repertoire consists of 65,000 to 95,000 clones, with around 83% occurring once and the leading ten covering about a fifth. The sequencing sample was made of peripheral blood. The receptors here all came from a woman aged 45-59 years with acute or convalescent COVID-19.

The CDR3 loop is CASTPSGRAHEQYF. As DNA, the CDR3 is TGTGCCAGCACCCCTAGCGGGAGGGCCCACGAGCAGTACTTC. This chain links TRBV6-2 or TRBV6-3 with TRBJ2-7, with TRBD2 matching 12 bases. CDR1 MNHEY and CDR2 SVGEGT come from the germline V gene. The ends lost 7 bases at V and 5 bases at J; junction bases unmatched: 6. This CDR3 contains 14 residues.

This rearrangement joins TRBV6-2 or TRBV6-3 to TRBJ1-2; 7 nucleotides line up with TRBD1. The CDR3 loop spans 13 amino acids. Germline-derived CDR1 and CDR2 are MNHEY and SVGEGT. V shed 2 bases, J shed 8 bases, and the junction held 5 bases outside the gene matches. CDR3 sequence (DNA): TGTGCCAGCAGTTACATGGACAGGCGAGGCTACACCTTC. Translated: CASSYMDRRGYTF.

The chain has TRBV27 and TRBJ1-4, with TRBD1 matching over 10 bases. The J segment lost 5 bases and the V segment lost 6 bases, leaving 6 bases of the junction unmatched. Germline loops: CDR1 MNHEY, CDR2 SMNVEV (reference sequence). The CDR3 runs 15 residues. The CDR3: CASRGQDRGNEKLFF. The CDR3 region has the DNA TGTGCCAGCAGGGGGCAGGACAGGGGGAATGAAAAACTGTTTTTT.

This chain connects TRBV5-4 to TRBJ1-1, with a weak D call TRBD1 (6 bases). With 5 bases removed from V and 4 bases from J, the gap between germline ends came to 15 bases. Germline CDR1 is SGHNT and CDR2 is YYREEE (reference sequence). The CDR3 consists of 14 residues. DNA for the CDR3: TGTGCCAGCAGTTATACGAGGGGGAGCACTGAAGCTTTCTTT. Protein sequence: CASSYTRGSTEAFF.

Only one count was recorded for this clone. V gene TRBV5-6 combines with J gene TRBJ2-7; D possibly corresponds to TRBD1 (5 bases). Germline loops: CDR1 SGHDT, CDR2 YYEEEE. Trimming stripped 0 bases from V and 3 bases from J, with 7 bases between. The CDR3 has 13 residues. CDR3 DNA: TGTGCCAGCAGCTTGGGGGGCCGCTACGAGCAGTACTTC. Translated: CASSLGGRYEQYF. Together with reference TRBV5-6 and TRBJ2-7, the CDR3 gives the full variable domain: DAGVTQSPTHLIKTRGQQVTLRCSPKSGHDTVSWYQQALGQGPQFIFQYYEEEERQRGNFPDRFSGHQFPNYSSELNVNALLLGDSALYLCASSLGGRYEQYFGPGTRLTVT.

The count of this clone is one. This sequence joins TRBV19 and TRBJ1-6; a possible D gene is TRBD1 (6 bases). The CDR3 sequence is 13 residues long. V was cut by 10 bases and J by 7 bases, with 14 bases left in between. CDR1 and CDR2 from the germline V gene are LNHDA and SQIVND (reference sequence). The chain's CDR3 is CATTGLTNSPLHF. The CDR3 coding sequence is TGTGCCACCACAGGGTTAACGAATTCACCCCTCCACTTT.

V and J are TRBV9 and TRBJ2-3; TRBD2 matches at 8 bases. V gave up 2 bases and J gave up 2 bases; unmatched junction bases: 10. Germline assignment: CDR1 SGDLS and CDR2 YYNGEE. The CDR3 is 17 amino acids. CDR3 residues: CASSVGRGGRSTDTQYF. In DNA, the CDR3 is TGTGCCAGCAGCGTGGGTCGGGGGGGAAGGTCCACAGATACGCAGTATTTT.

The rearrangement uses TRBV12-5 and TRBJ2-1, with D possibly TRBD2 on 5 matching bases. Looked up from germline, CDR1 is LGHNT and CDR2 is FRNRAP. Deletions cut 7 bases from V and 0 bases from J, with 16 bases between. The CDR3 consists of 16 residues. CDR3 bases: TGTGCTAGTGCCCTACTAGTCCCTAGCTCCTACAATGAGCAGTTCTTC. Protein product: CASALLVPSSYNEQFF.

The chain is built from TRBV7-9 and TRBJ1-1; weak D call: TRBD1 (6 bases). The CDR3 consists of 18 residues. Germline values: CDR1 SEHNR, CDR2 FQNEAQ (reference sequence). Trimming removed 4 bases at V and 1 base at J, with 22 bases between. CDR3: CASSSQKVWGRGNTEAFF. The CDR3 bases are TGTGCCAGCAGCTCCCAAAAGGTTTGGGGGCGCGGGAACACTGAAGCTTTCTTT.

The chain recombines TRBV24-1 with TRBJ1-5; possible D gene TRBD1, 5 bases. The CDR3 is 16 amino acids. Germline V gene lookup returns CDR1 KGHDR and CDR2 SFDVKD. Trimming pared 3 bases from V and 2 bases from J, leaving 13 bases between. The CDR3 nucleotides are TGTGCCACCAGTGATGGTGGTACAGGCGGCAATCAGCCCCAGCATTTT. This codes for CATSDGGTGGNQPQHF.

CDR3 DNA: TGTGCCAGCAGGACCGACAGAGCGATTCATTCACCCCTCCACTTT. It encodes CASRTDRAIHSPLHF. V gene TRBV7-2 combines with J gene TRBJ1-6, with D possibly matching TRBD1 (5 bases). This CDR3 contains 15 residues. The ends were cut back, 6 bases at V and 8 bases at J, with 17 bases in the middle. Germline values: CDR1 SGHTA, CDR2 FQGNSA.

This clone appeared once. The V gene is TRBV12-3 or TRBV12-4, the J gene TRBJ1-4; the D is unclear. The V end was cut by 8 bases, the J end by 7 bases, with 14 bases between. The CDR3 loop spans 13 amino acids. In nucleotides, the CDR3 is TGTGCCAGCCGGACCCTGGGGAGTGAAAAACTGTTTTTT. It is translated as CASRTLGSEKLFF.

The chain employs TRBV3-1 (or the pseudogene TRBV3-2) and TRBJ1-2; D gene ambiguous. This CDR3 is 16 amino acids long. Germline V gene sequence: CDR1 LGHDT, CDR2 YNNKEL (reference sequence). Trimming pared 3 bases from V and 8 bases from J, leaving 22 bases between. In DNA, the CDR3 is TGTGCCAGCAGCCACAAGCCTGGACGACTACTAGAAGGCTACACCTTC. Its translation: CASSHKPGRLLEGYTF.

J is TRBJ2-3 and V is TRBV7-6, with 10 bases aligning to TRBD2. This CDR3 comprises 15 residues. Germline V gene sequence: CDR1 SGHVS, CDR2 FNYEAQ. Trimming at V came to 1 base and at J to 9 bases, leaving 7 bases not matched to a gene. The CDR3: CASSLGLAGGGTQYF. CDR3 coding DNA: TGTGCCAGCAGCTTAGGACTAGCGGGCGGCGGGACGCAGTATTTT.

This clone appeared once. V and J are TRBV7-6 and TRBJ1-1; 7 positions agree with TRBD1. CDR3 length: 11 residues. With 9 bases clipped from V and 4 bases from J, the junction kept 2 bases outside the gene matches. The V gene's germline CDR1 is SGHVS and CDR2 FNYEAQ. CDR3 residues: CASNRGTEAFF. The CDR3 bases are TGTGCCAGTAACAGGGGCACTGAAGCTTTCTTT.

The J gene is TRBJ2-7, the V gene TRBV2; no clear D. V was trimmed by 4 bases and J by 9 bases, leaving 16 bases between them. CDR1 and CDR2 from the germline V gene are SNHLY and FYNNEI. This CDR3 has 13 amino acids. In DNA form, the CDR3 reads TGTGCCAGCAGTGTTGAGGTGTCGATTGGGCAGTACTTC. Residues: CASSVEVSIGQYF.

The chain links TRBV4-2 to TRBJ2-1; possible D gene TRBD2, 5 bases. CDR3 length: 13 residues. CDR1 and CDR2 from the germline V gene are LGHNA and YNFKEQ. V lost 0 bases to trimming and J lost 15 bases, with 15 bases between them. The CDR3 coding sequence is TGTGCCAGCAGCCAAGATCTCGAGGGCCTCAGGTTCTTC. Protein: CASSQDLEGLRFF.

The chain carries TRBV10-1 and TRBJ2-3; 11 bases are shared with TRBD2. CDR3 length equals 18 residues. Germline V CDR1 and CDR2: WNHNN, SYGVQD (reference sequence). V shed 1 base and J 0 bases; nucleotides not matched to a gene: 6. The DNA for the CDR3 is TGCGCCAGCAGTGAGTTGTTGGGACTAGCGGTAAGCACAGATACGCAGTATTTT. Amino acid sequence: CASSELLGLAVSTDTQYF.

The chain recombines TRBV24-1 with TRBJ2-3; 9 bases map to TRBD2. V lost 3 bases and J lost 6; bases outside the gene matches: 6. Germline V gene sequence: CDR1 KGHDR, CDR2 SFDVKD. This CDR3 region has 15 residues. The CDR3 DNA reads as TGTGCCACCAGTGATCGTAGCGGGAGTTCTGATACGCAGTATTTT. Translating gives CATSDRSGSSDTQYF.

The chain links TRBV3-1 (or the pseudogene TRBV3-2) to TRBJ2-5, with 10 bases that match TRBD2. The CDR3 extends over 16 amino acids. V lost 0 bases to trimming and J lost 1 base; unmatched junction nucleotides: 2. The germline gives CDR1 LGHDT, CDR2 YNNKEL (reference sequence). The CDR3 nucleotides read TGTGCCAGCAGCCAAGAACTAGCGGGGTTCCAAGAGACCCAGTACTTC. Residues: CASSQELAGFQETQYF.